A single sample is the source of the 17 T cell receptor beta chains below, sequenced in a study of cytomegalovirus exposure and HLA in healthy donors. Both 60 Vbeta primers and 13 Jbeta primers went into the PCR. Clones were sequenced by immunoSEQ multiplex PCR, and TCRdb holds only the in-frame ones, with some missing. The profile shows 150,000 to 200,000 clones, approximately 79% of them singletons. What was sequenced was PBMCs. These receptors originate from a man aged 40-49 years in good health and CMV-seropositive.

The chain combines TRBV27 with TRBJ2-3; TRBD2 agrees at 8 bases. The length of the CDR3 is 12 residues. CDR1 MNHEY and CDR2 SMNVEV come from the germline V gene (reference sequence). Trimming cost V 10 bases and J 4 bases; bases outside gene matches: 4. The DNA of the CDR3 is TGTGCCACGGGAGGGGCTTCAGATACGCAGTATTTT. It yields the protein CATGGASDTQYF.

The rearrangement joins TRBV5-1 to TRBJ2-1; TRBD1 might be the D (6 bases). The length of the CDR3 is 15 residues. Deletions cut 0 bases from V and 6 bases from J, with 13 bases between. CDR1 and CDR2 from the germline V gene are SGHRS and YFSETQ. CDR3 protein: CASSLAGVIGNEQFF. CDR3 nucleotide sequence: TGCGCCAGCAGCTTGGCAGGGGTTATAGGCAATGAGCAGTTCTTC.

V and J are TRBV7-9 and TRBJ2-2; D possibly corresponds to TRBD1 (6 bases). This CDR3 has 14 residues. V gave up 6 bases and J gave up 8 bases, with 16 bases separating them. Germline loops: CDR1 SEHNR, CDR2 FQNEAQ (reference sequence). The CDR3 nucleotides read TGTGCCAGCAGGCAACAGGGAAGTCCTGGGGAGCTGTTTTTT. Its translation: CASRQQGSPGELFF.

As for this clone: This sample also contains other DNA sequences that code for the same CDR3. The V and J genes are TRBV9 and TRBJ1-1; D is perhaps TRBD1 (5 bases). The CDR3 totals 13 residues. Per the germline V gene, CDR1 is SGDLS and CDR2 is YYNGEE. V lost 1 base to trimming and J lost 4 bases, with 8 bases between them. The CDR3 nucleotides read TGTGCCAGCAGCGTACAGGGCGGCACTGAAGCTTTCTTT. Encoded protein: CASSVQGGTEAFF.

CDR3 protein: CATRGLANTGELFF. The CDR3 DNA follows: TGTGCCACCAGGGGACTAGCGAACACCGGGGAGCTGTTTTTT. J is TRBJ2-2 and V is TRBV19; 8 bases agree with TRBD2. V lost 10 bases, J lost 0 bases, and 4 bases stayed unmatched. The CDR3 extends over 14 amino acids. Germline V gene lookup returns CDR1 LNHDA and CDR2 SQIVND (reference sequence).

This clone has just a few counts. The chain has TRBV9 and TRBJ2-1; possibly TRBD2 for D (6 bases). CDR3 length: 13 residues. The germline V gene encodes CDR1 SGDLS and CDR2 YYNGEE. The V end was cut by 3 bases, the J end by 5 bases, with 9 bases between. CDR3 DNA: TGTGCCAGCAGCGCGGGGACTCACAATGAGCAGTTCTTC. It yields the protein CASSAGTHNEQFF.

The CDR3 loop reads CASSEQGMKGEQYF. CDR3 nucleotide sequence: TGTGCCAGCAGTGAACAGGGGATGAAGGGCGAGCAGTACTTC. The rearrangement joins TRBV28 to TRBJ2-7, with 7 bases matching TRBD1. The CDR3 covers 14 residues. Trimming cost V 5 bases and J 6 bases; bases outside gene matches: 10. Germline values: CDR1 MDHEN, CDR2 SYDVKM.

This clone came up a few times. The chain uses TRBV18 and TRBJ2-7, with D possibly being TRBD1 (5 bases). V was pared by 1 base and J by 6 bases, with 7 bases between. From germline, CDR1 is KGHSH and CDR2 LQKENI. The CDR3 has 12 residues. Here the CDR3 reads CASSPQGIEQYF. Here the CDR3 DNA reads TGTGCCAGCTCACCACAGGGGATCGAGCAGTACTTC.

This clone was recorded once. The chain links TRBV14 to TRBJ1-1; a weak D match, TRBD1 (6 bases). The ends were cut back, 3 bases at V and 3 bases at J, with 8 bases in the middle. CDR3 length: 13 amino acids. In germline, CDR1 is SGHDN, CDR2 FVKESK. Here the CDR3 reads CASSQQGYTEAFF. Here the CDR3 DNA reads TGTGCCAGCAGCCAGCAGGGGTACACTGAAGCTTTCTTT.

This sequence joins TRBV5-8 and TRBJ2-5; D is ambiguous. The germline V gene encodes CDR1 SGHTS and CDR2 YDEGEE. V shed 1 base and J shed 2 bases, with 15 bases lying between them. This CDR3 is built from 16 residues. The CDR3 region has the DNA TGTGCCAGCAGCTTGATCTCACGAGTAATTCAAGAGACCCAGTACTTC. Its protein is CASSLISRVIQETQYF.

The sample holds a few counts of this clone. This chain uses TRBV19 with TRBJ2-6, with 14 bases matching TRBD2. The CDR3 sequence is 18 residues long. With 5 bases clipped from V and 0 bases from J, the junction kept 3 bases outside the gene matches. CDR1 is LNHDA and CDR2 is SQIVND in the germline V gene (reference sequence). The CDR3 coding sequence is TGTGCCAGTAGTCTGGGACTAGCGGGAGTCTCTGGGGCCAACGTCCTGACTTTC. Translating gives CASSLGLAGVSGANVLTF.

The chain couples TRBV11-3 to TRBJ2-3; 10 positions agree with TRBD1. CDR1 and CDR2 from the germline V gene are SGHNT and YENEEA. This CDR3 comprises 15 residues. J lost 6 bases, V lost 3 bases, and 6 bases had no gene match. The CDR3 region has the DNA TGTGCCAGCAGCTTCGGACAGGGGGGAAGGGATACGCAGTATTTT. This translates into CASSFGQGGRDTQYF. Using reference TRBV11-3 and TRBJ2-3 for the parts outside the CDR3, the full variable domain is EAGVVQSPRYKIIEKKQPVAFWCNPISGHNTLYWYLQNLGQGPELLIRYENEEAVDDSQLPKDRFSAERLKGVDSTLKIQPAELGDSAVYLCASSFGQGGRDTQYFGPGTRLTVL.

This clone was detected only once. The genes are TRBV6-5 and TRBJ1-3, with TRBD1 as a possible D gene (6 bases). Germline V lookup: CDR1 MNHEY, CDR2 SVGAGI. This CDR3 region has 15 residues. The V end was cut by 0 bases, the J end by 3 bases, with 9 bases between. The DNA of the CDR3 is TGTGCCAGCAGTTACTCGACGACAGGTGGAAACACCATATATTTT. It translates to CASSYSTTGGNTIYF.

The genes are TRBV7-9 and TRBJ2-7; no firm D call. CDR1 SEHNR and CDR2 FQNEAQ come from the germline V gene (reference sequence). The ends were cut back, 5 bases at V and 3 bases at J, with 5 bases in the middle. This CDR3 comprises 11 residues. CDR3 in DNA: TGTGCCAGCAGCCCAAACTACGAGCAGTACTTC. Translation gives CASSPNYEQYF.

A few counts support this clone. The V call is TRBV19, the J call TRBJ1-6, with D possibly being TRBD1 (5 bases). Between the trimmed V and J ends, which lost 8 bases and 5 bases, there was a span of 16 bases. The CDR3 consists of 15 residues. The germline V gene has CDR1 LNHDA and CDR2 SQIVND (reference sequence). The CDR3 region is CASWNGQGDNSPLHF. CDR3 sequence (DNA): TGTGCCAGTTGGAATGGTCAAGGGGATAATTCACCCCTCCACTTT.

This clone was recorded only once. The chain carries TRBV9 and TRBJ1-2; 8 bases match TRBD1. V shed 5 bases, J shed 1 base, and the junction held 10 bases outside the gene matches. The CDR3 has 16 amino acids. CDR1 and CDR2 from the germline V gene are SGDLS and YYNGEE. This CDR3 is CASSRGQATLNYGYTF. The DNA for the CDR3 is TGTGCCAGCAGTCGGGGACAGGCTACACTTAACTATGGCTACACCTTC.

V is TRBV5-1 and J is TRBJ2-3; tentatively, D is TRBD2 (6 bases). CDR3 size: 16 residues. Looked up from germline, CDR1 is SGHRS and CDR2 is YFSETQ. Trimming stripped 4 bases from V and 0 bases from J, with 15 bases between. The CDR3 DNA reads TGCGCCAGCAGCGCGGGGACTTCGACTAGCACAGATACGCAGTATTTT. Its translation: CASSAGTSTSTDTQYF. The entire variable domain, with the rest obtained from reference TRBV5-1 and TRBJ2-3, is as follows: KAGVTQTPRYLIKTRGQQVTLSCSPISGHRSVSWYQQTPGQGLQFLFEYFSETQRNKGNFPGRFSGRQFSNSRSEMNVSTLELGDSALYLCASSAGTSTSTDTQYFGPGTRLTVL.